The next 28 T cell receptor beta chains were all read from a single sample in a study of blood T cell repertoires in COVID-19. The table came from immunoSEQ multiplex PCR; TCRdb's copy has only in-frame clones and leaves some out. The sample contains over 120,000 clones, around 85% of which appear only once. What was sequenced was peripheral blood. These receptors were obtained from a woman aged 80 or over with acute or convalescent COVID-19.

The chain is built from TRBV4-2 and TRBJ1-4; D gene ambiguous. Germline-derived CDR1 and CDR2 are LGHNA and YNFKEQ. V gave up 4 bases and J gave up 3 bases, with 12 bases separating them. This CDR3 contains 15 residues. The CDR3 here is CASSPPQRSNEKLFF. DNA of the CDR3: TGTGCCAGCAGCCCACCCCAGCGCTCTAATGAAAAACTGTTTTTT.

In this sample, this clone turned up once. This chain joins TRBV9 and TRBJ1-2, with D hard to call. Trimming removed 4 bases from V and 2 bases from J, with 15 bases in between. CDR1 is SGDLS, CDR2 YYNGEE, per germline. CDR3 size: 15 residues. The CDR3 region has the DNA TGTGCCAGCAGCCCGACCAGTGGGCCCAACTATGGCTACACCTTC. Its protein is CASSPTSGPNYGYTF.

The gene calls are TRBV3-1 (or the pseudogene TRBV3-2) and TRBJ2-1; weak D call: TRBD2 (5 bases). The CDR3 is 13 amino acids. V lost 3 bases and J 8 bases, leaving 11 bases between the germline ends. CDR1 and CDR2 from the germline V gene are LGHDT and YNNKEL (reference sequence). DNA for the CDR3: TGTGCCAGCAGCCACGGACTGGCTGATGAGCAGTTCTTC. This translates into CASSHGLADEQFF.

This CDR3 is CSASTPETQYF. CDR3 bases: TGCAGTGCTAGTACTCCAGAGACCCAGTACTTC. The chain has TRBV20-1 and TRBJ2-5; D unresolved. Trimming pared 3 bases from V and 4 bases from J, leaving 6 bases between. Germline CDR1 DFQATT, CDR2 SNEGSKA (reference sequence). The CDR3 is 11 residues long.

This CDR3 is CASSHLRDRGNSPLHF. CDR3 bases: TGTGCCAGCAGCCACCTCCGGGACAGGGGGAATTCACCCCTCCACTTT. The chain carries TRBV16 and TRBJ1-6; 11 bases fit TRBD1. This CDR3 spans 16 amino acids. Germline V CDR1 and CDR2: KGHSY, FQNENV. Trimming removed 3 bases from V and 7 bases from J; junction bases left unmatched: 5.

The V gene is TRBV19, the J gene TRBJ1-5; 8 bases map to TRBD1. The ends lost 9 bases at V and 0 bases at J; junction bases unmatched: 13. CDR1 and CDR2 (germline): LNHDA, SQIVND (reference sequence). The CDR3 totals 17 residues. The CDR3 sequence is CASTRTGNAPSNQPQHF. CDR3 DNA sequence: TGTGCCAGCACCCGGACAGGGAATGCCCCTAGCAATCAGCCCCAGCATTTT.

In its sample, this clone was seen once. J is TRBJ2-1 and V is TRBV7-2; TRBD1 is a possible D gene (5 bases). The CDR3 covers 14 residues. From germline, CDR1 is SGHTA and CDR2 FQGNSA. Trimming shortened V by 5 bases and J by 8 bases, and 16 bases separated the two germline ends. In DNA, the CDR3 is TGTGCCAGCAGCGGCCTGATTTGGGGCGATGAGCAGTTCTTC. Protein product: CASSGLIWGDEQFF.

This clone showed up just a few times. The chain employs TRBV4-3 and TRBJ1-2; a possible D gene is TRBD1 (5 bases). V shed 0 bases and J shed 3 bases, with 17 bases lying between them. The CDR3 sequence is 17 residues long. CDR1 is LGHNA and CDR2 is YSLEER in the germline V gene. CDR3 protein: CASSQDWLAGSYYGYTF. The CDR3, as DNA: TGCGCCAGCAGCCAAGATTGGTTGGCAGGGTCTTACTATGGCTACACCTTC.

This clone turned up a few times. The chain employs TRBV7-2 and TRBJ1-2; 8 bases line up with TRBD1. The germline gives CDR1 SGHTA, CDR2 FQGNSA. This CDR3 is 13 amino acids long. The J segment lost 4 bases and the V segment lost 4 bases, leaving 2 bases of the junction unmatched. CDR3 loop: CASSSRGLYGYTF. DNA for the CDR3: TGTGCCAGCAGCTCCAGGGGGCTCTATGGCTACACCTTC.

At least ten counts were recorded for this clone. The rearrangement joins TRBV7-9 to TRBJ1-2; no definite D call. CDR3 size: 14 residues. The germline V gene encodes CDR1 SEHNR and CDR2 FQNEAQ (reference sequence). Trimming took off 2 bases at V and 4 bases at J, with 11 bases between the two ends. This CDR3 is CASSLTAAAYGYTF. Here the CDR3 DNA reads TGTGCCAGCAGCTTAACGGCGGCAGCCTATGGCTACACCTTC.

V usage is TRBV18 and J usage is TRBJ1-4; 9 bases fit TRBD1. With V trimmed by 4 bases and J by 4 bases, 1 base remained unmatched. CDR1 and CDR2 from the germline V gene are KGHSH and LQKENI. The CDR3 spans 14 residues. In DNA form, the CDR3 reads TGTGCCAGCTCACGGGGACAGGGTAATGAAAAACTGTTTTTT. The encoded protein is CASSRGQGNEKLFF.

The rearrangement joins TRBV7-2 to TRBJ1-2; D call uncertain. The CDR3 runs 14 residues. Trimming took 2 bases from V and 2 from J, leaving 9 bases between them. Germline V CDR1 and CDR2: SGHTA, FQGNSA. DNA of the CDR3: TGTGCCAGCAGCTTAATAGTACAGAACTATGGCTACACCTTC. Translating it yields CASSLIVQNYGYTF.

The rearrangement joins TRBV19 to TRBJ2-3; possible D gene TRBD2, 5 bases. Germline CDR1 is LNHDA and CDR2 is SQIVND (reference sequence). There are 13 residues in the CDR3. The V and J ends lost 9 bases and 1 base respectively, with 11 bases between them. CDR3 bases: TGTGCCAGCCGAGCCGGGGGCACAGATACGCAGTATTTT. Amino acid sequence: CASRAGGTDTQYF. Full variable domain (remainder filled in from reference TRBV19 and TRBJ2-3): DGGITQSPKYLFRKEGQNVTLSCEQNLNHDAMYWYRQDPGQGLRLIYYSQIVNDFQKGDIAEGYSVSREKKESFPLTVTSAQKNPTAFYLCASRAGGTDTQYFGPGTRLTVL.

The chain combines TRBV7-9 with TRBJ2-3; 7 bases map to TRBD1. There are 16 residues in the CDR3. Trimming at V came to 1 base and at J to 6 bases, leaving 10 bases not matched to a gene. Germline CDR1 is SEHNR and CDR2 is FQNEAQ (reference sequence). The CDR3 loop is CASSLGSGGFFDTQYF. The CDR3 DNA follows: TGTGCCAGCAGCTTAGGGTCAGGGGGATTTTTTGATACGCAGTATTTT.

The rearrangement joins TRBV13 to TRBJ1-1, with 9 bases lining up with TRBD1. Germline-derived CDR1 and CDR2 are PRHDT and FYEKMQ (reference sequence). The length of the CDR3 is 17 residues. V lost 5 bases to trimming and J lost 5 bases; unmatched junction nucleotides: 15. The CDR3 loop reads CASSVGTGKHSGTEAFF. The CDR3 DNA reads as TGTGCCAGCAGCGTGGGGACAGGGAAACATTCAGGGACTGAAGCTTTCTTT.

This clone showed up just a few times. The rearrangement links TRBV5-5 to TRBJ1-2, with a tentative D call TRBD1 (6 bases). Trimming stripped 4 bases from V and 5 bases from J, with 21 bases between. CDR1 is SGHKS, CDR2 YYEKEE, per germline (reference sequence). CDR3 size: 16 residues. The CDR3 DNA reads as TGTGCCAGCAGCGCGGTTGACCGGGACAATGTTTATGGCTACACCTTC. Amino acid sequence: CASSAVDRDNVYGYTF. The full variable domain, with the rest looked up from reference TRBV5-5 and TRBJ1-2, is DAGVTQSPTHLIKTRGQQVTLRCSPISGHKSVSWYQQVLGQGPQFIFQYYEKEERGRGNFPDRFSARQFPNYSSELNVNALLLGDSALYLCASSAVDRDNVYGYTFGSGTRLTVV.

This clone appeared a single time. The chain recombines TRBV29-1 with TRBJ1-1, with a possible D match to TRBD1 (5 bases). CDR1 and CDR2 (germline): SQVTM, ANQGSEA. V lost 0 bases to trimming and J lost 1 base, with 12 bases between them. CDR3 size: 15 residues. The CDR3 coding sequence is TGCAGCGTTGAAGAAGGGGTCGCAGCGAACACTGAAGCTTTCTTT. This translates into CSVEEGVAANTEAFF.

The V gene is TRBV18, the J gene TRBJ2-3; TRBD1 matches 7 bases. Germline V CDR1 and CDR2: KGHSH, LQKENI. This CDR3 has 15 residues. V shed 3 bases and J 2 bases; nucleotides not matched to a gene: 5. As DNA, the CDR3 is TGTGCCAGCTCACCGCAGGGACAGACCACAGATACGCAGTATTTT. It translates to CASSPQGQTTDTQYF.

The chain recombines TRBV7-2 with TRBJ2-7; TRBD1 matches 9 bases. CDR1 and CDR2 from the germline V gene are SGHTA and FQGNSA. V shed 5 bases and J 1 base; nucleotides not matched to a gene: 12. This CDR3 spans 17 amino acids. CDR3 nucleotide sequence: TGTGCCAGCAGCCCACCCGGGACAGGGATAGAATCCTACGAGCAGTACTTC. Translating it yields CASSPPGTGIESYEQYF. Full variable domain (missing parts from reference TRBV7-2 and TRBJ2-7): GAGVSQSPSNKVTEKGKDVELRCDPISGHTALYWYRQSLGQGLEFLIYFQGNSAPDKSGLPSDRFSAERTGGSVSTLTIQRTQQEDSAVYLCASSPPGTGIESYEQYFGPGTRLTVT.

The chain couples TRBV10-3 to TRBJ1-1, with D tentatively TRBD1 (6 bases). Looked up from germline, CDR1 is ENHRY and CDR2 is SYGVKD. The length of the CDR3 is 14 residues. Trimming shortened V by 10 bases and J by 0 bases, and 15 bases separated the two germline ends. This CDR3 is CATQGQAMNTEAFF. CDR3 in DNA: TGTGCCACTCAGGGGCAGGCGATGAACACTGAAGCTTTCTTT.

The chain has TRBV5-6 and TRBJ1-2, with 9 nucleotides matching TRBD1. CDR1 and CDR2 from the germline V gene are SGHDT and YYEEEE. This CDR3 region has 12 residues. The V gene end was trimmed by 7 bases and the J gene end by 6 bases; junction bases not matched to a gene: 4. The CDR3 here is CASEQGADGYTF. The CDR3 DNA sequence: TGTGCCAGCGAACAGGGGGCCGATGGCTACACCTTC.

J is TRBJ1-1 and V is TRBV7-8; tentatively, D is TRBD1 (6 bases). V was trimmed by 5 bases and J by 8 bases, leaving 9 bases between them. This CDR3 comprises 11 residues. The germline V gene encodes CDR1 SGHVS and CDR2 FQNEAQ. CDR3 region: CASSQGREAFF. The DNA for the CDR3 is TGTGCCAGCAGCCAGGGGCGCGAAGCTTTCTTT.

The gene calls are TRBV6-5 and TRBJ1-5, with D perhaps matching TRBD1 (6 bases). V lost 5 bases and J lost 3, with 11 bases in between. Germline-derived CDR1 and CDR2 are MNHEY and SVGAGI. This CDR3 region has 14 residues. The CDR3 coding sequence is TGTGCCAGCAGTACGCGGGGGGCCAATCAGCCCCAGCATTTT. The encoded protein is CASSTRGANQPQHF.

The gene calls are TRBV11-2 and TRBJ2-7; D possibly corresponds to TRBD1 (6 bases). The V gene's germline CDR1 is SGHAT and CDR2 FQNNGV. The CDR3 runs 15 residues. The V gene lost 3 bases and the J gene lost 4 bases, with 16 bases spanning the gap. The CDR3 sequence: CASSFPRGERYEQYF. In DNA, the CDR3 is TGTGCCAGCAGCTTTCCCAGGGGTGAGAGATACGAGCAGTACTTC. The full variable domain, rest sourced from reference TRBV11-2 and TRBJ2-7, is EAGVAQSPRYKIIEKRQSVAFWCNPISGHATLYWYQQILGQGPKLLIQFQNNGVVDDSQLPKDRFSAERLKGVDSTLKIQPAKLEDSAVYLCASSFPRGERYEQYFGPGTRLTVT.

The rearrangement uses TRBV5-1 and TRBJ1-2, with a tentative D call TRBD1 (5 bases). Germline assignment: CDR1 SGHRS and CDR2 YFSETQ. Deletions cut 2 bases from V and 4 bases from J, with 12 bases between. The CDR3 consists of 14 residues. This CDR3 reads CASSFTGPGYGYTF. Here the CDR3 DNA reads TGCGCCAGCAGCTTTACAGGACCAGGCTATGGCTACACCTTC.

The V gene is TRBV7-3, the J gene TRBJ2-1; D is possibly TRBD1 (7 bases). V was cut by 1 base and J by 4 bases, with 11 bases left in between. The CDR3 has 15 residues. Germline V gene sequence: CDR1 SGHTA, CDR2 FQGTGA. The DNA of the CDR3 is TGTGCCAGCAGCTTAAGCCCAGGGGGGTACAATGAGCAGTTCTTC. It translates to CASSLSPGGYNEQFF.

The CDR3 bases are TGTGCCAGCCGCCCAGCAGGGGTCCTGTTCACCGGGGAGCTGTTTTTT. The encoded protein is CASRPAGVLFTGELFF. The chain carries TRBV27 and TRBJ2-2; the D gene is possibly TRBD1 (6 bases). Germline values: CDR1 MNHEY, CDR2 SMNVEV (reference sequence). Trimming shortened V by 8 bases and J by 4 bases, and 20 bases separated the two germline ends. The CDR3 contains 16 residues.

This clone appeared a few times. The chain joins TRBV19 to TRBJ1-2, with a possible D match to TRBD1 (5 bases). Trimming took 4 bases from V and 0 from J, leaving 15 bases between them. The V gene's germline CDR1 is LNHDA and CDR2 SQIVND (reference sequence). The CDR3 runs to 16 residues. CDR3 in DNA: TGTGCCAGTAGTACTCCAGGGAACCTCTCTAACTATGGCTACACCTTC. It codes for CASSTPGNLSNYGYTF.